The sequence of this T cell receptor beta chain was determined in a study of T cell responses to AZD1222 COVID-19 vaccine. Repertoires were generated with immunoSEQ multiplex PCR, while TCRdb's copy carries only in-frame clones and drops some. The table lists about 66,000 clones, approximately 84% of them singletons. CDR1 is SGHTA, CDR2 FQGTGA, per germline. This CDR3 is 20 amino acids long. V dropped 2 bases and J dropped 4; count of bases not matched to a gene: 18. The material was peripheral blood, obtained on day 0 of AZD1222 vaccination. The clonotype was recovered from an adult in good health. The chain joins TRBV7-3 to TRBJ2-3; 10 bases line up with TRBD2. CDR3 coding DNA: TGTGCCAGCAGCTTATCCCCCCTCGGGCTAGCGGGAGCGGGTTCAGATACGCAGTATTTT. It codes for CASSLSPLGLAGAGSDTQYF.